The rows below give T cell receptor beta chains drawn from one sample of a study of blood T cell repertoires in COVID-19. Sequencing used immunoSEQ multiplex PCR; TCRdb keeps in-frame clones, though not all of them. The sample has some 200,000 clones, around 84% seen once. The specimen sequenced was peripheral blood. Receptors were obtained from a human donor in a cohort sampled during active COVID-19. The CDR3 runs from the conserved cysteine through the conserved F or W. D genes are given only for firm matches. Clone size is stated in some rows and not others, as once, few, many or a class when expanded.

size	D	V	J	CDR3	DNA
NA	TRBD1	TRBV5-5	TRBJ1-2	CASSTGTGGNGYTF	TGTGCCAGCAGCACCGGGACAGGGGGTAATGGCTACACCTTC
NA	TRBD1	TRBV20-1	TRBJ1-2	CSASQDRDYGYTF	TGCAGTGCTAGTCAGGACAGGGACTATGGCTACACCTTC
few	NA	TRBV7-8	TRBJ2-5	CASSHDGETQYF	TGTGCCAGCAGCCACGACGGGGAGACCCAGTACTTC
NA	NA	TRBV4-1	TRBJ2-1	CASSQPTVGLTSINEQFF	TGCGCCAGCAGCCAGCCGACGGTAGGACTTACTTCCATTAATGAGCAGTTCTTC
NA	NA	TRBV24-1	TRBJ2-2	CATSVGLGRSNTGELFF	TGTGCCACCAGTGTAGGTCTCGGGAGATCGAACACCGGGGAGCTGTTTTTT
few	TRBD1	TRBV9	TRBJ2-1	CASSVVPSDRESFF	TGTGCCAGCAGCGTAGTTCCGTCGGACAGGGAGTCGTTCTTC
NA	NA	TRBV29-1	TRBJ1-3	CSVEDQAVAGNTIYF	TGCAGCGTTGAAGATCAGGCTGTCGCCGGAAACACCATATATTTT
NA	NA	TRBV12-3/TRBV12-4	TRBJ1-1	CASRRNTEAFF	TGTGCCAGCAGGCGGAACACTGAAGCTTTCTTT
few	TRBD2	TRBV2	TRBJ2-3	CASNRPGTSGSPSTDTQYF	TGTGCCAGCAACCGACCTGGGACTAGCGGGAGCCCCAGCACAGATACGCAGTATTTT
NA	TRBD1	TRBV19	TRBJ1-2	CASRRQGAEGYTF	TGTGCCAGTAGACGACAGGGGGCGGAGGGCTACACCTTC
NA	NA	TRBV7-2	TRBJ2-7	CASSSQQGYEQYF	TGTGCCAGCAGCTCTCAACAGGGCTACGAGCAGTACTTC
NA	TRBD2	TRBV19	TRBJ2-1	CATLLAGGSPDEQFF	TGTGCCACCTTACTAGCGGGAGGATCCCCTGATGAGCAGTTCTTC
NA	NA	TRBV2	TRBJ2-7	CASTRTIASYEQYF	TGTGCCAGCACCCGGACAATCGCTTCCTACGAGCAGTACTTC
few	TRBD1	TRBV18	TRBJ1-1	CASSPLETGRGVNTEAFF	TGTGCCAGCTCACCATTGGAGACAGGGAGAGGGGTGAACACTGAAGCTTTCTTT
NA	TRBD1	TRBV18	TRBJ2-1	CASSPTRNRGQDNEQFF	TGTGCCAGCTCACCGACACGAAACAGGGGGCAGGACAATGAGCAGTTCTTC
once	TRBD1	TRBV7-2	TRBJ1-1	CASRLTGGATEAFF	TGTGCCAGCAGGCTCACAGGGGGCGCGACTGAAGCTTTCTTT
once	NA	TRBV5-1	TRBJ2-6	CASSLVQASGANVLTF	TGCGCCAGCAGCTTGGTGCAGGCTTCTGGGGCCAACGTCCTGACTTTC
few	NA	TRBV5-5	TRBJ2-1	CASSLGPGNYNEQFF	TGTGCCAGCAGCTTAGGTCCAGGGAACTACAATGAGCAGTTCTTC
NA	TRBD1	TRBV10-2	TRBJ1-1	CASTGQGYTEAFF	TGCGCCAGCACCGGACAGGGGTACACTGAAGCTTTCTTT
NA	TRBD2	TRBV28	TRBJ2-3	CASSLLGLANTDTQYF	TGTGCCAGCAGTTTATTGGGACTAGCAAACACAGATACGCAGTATTTT
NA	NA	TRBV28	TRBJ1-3	CASSVWGRNSGNTIYF	TGTGCCAGCAGTGTGTGGGGCCGAAACTCTGGAAACACCATATATTTT
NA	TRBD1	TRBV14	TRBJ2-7	CASSQGRGQGNEQYF	TGTGCCAGCAGCCAAGGTCGGGGACAGGGAAACGAGCAGTACTTC
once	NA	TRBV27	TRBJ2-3	CASTHTDTQYF	TGTGCCAGCACCCACACAGATACGCAGTATTTT
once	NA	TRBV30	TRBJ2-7	CAWSQSRGEQYF	TGTGCCTGGAGCCAGAGCAGGGGTGAGCAGTACTTC
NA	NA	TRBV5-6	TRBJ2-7	CASSLTSGEQYF	TGTGCCAGCAGCCTCACCTCGGGCGAGCAGTACTTC
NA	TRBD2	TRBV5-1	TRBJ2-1	CASSQIGLAGRANEQFF	TGCGCCAGCAGCCAAATAGGACTAGCGGGAAGGGCCAATGAGCAGTTCTTC
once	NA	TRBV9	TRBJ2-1	CASSVGANPNEQFF	TGTGCCAGCAGCGTAGGCGCGAATCCCAATGAGCAGTTCTTC
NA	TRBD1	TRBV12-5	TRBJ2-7	CASGLWDPDRALHWDYEQYF	TGTGCTAGTGGTTTGTGGGACCCTGACAGGGCACTACATTGGGACTACGAGCAGTACTTC
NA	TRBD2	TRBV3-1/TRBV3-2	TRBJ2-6	CASSRRVAGAGANVLTF	TGTGCCAGCAGCCGGAGGGTAGCGGGAGCTGGGGCCAACGTCCTGACTTTC
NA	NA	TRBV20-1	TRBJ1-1	CSASPGRGVGTEAFF	TGCAGTGCTAGTCCGGGACGGGGGGTTGGAACTGAAGCTTTCTTT
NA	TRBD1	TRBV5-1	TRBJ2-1	CASSPLRQGSYNEQFF	TGCGCCAGCAGCCCCCTTCGACAGGGCTCCTACAATGAGCAGTTCTTC
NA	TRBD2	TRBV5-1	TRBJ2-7	CASSPPGLAGSYEQYF	TGCGCCAGCAGCCCCCCGGGCCTAGCGGGCTCCTACGAGCAGTACTTC
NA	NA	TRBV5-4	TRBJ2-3	CASSLVASPSTDTQYF	TGTGCCAGCAGCTTGGTGGCTAGCCCGAGCACAGATACGCAGTATTTT
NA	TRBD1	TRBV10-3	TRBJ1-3	CAISGGQSSGNTIYF	TGTGCCATCAGTGGGGGACAGAGCTCTGGAAACACCATATATTTT
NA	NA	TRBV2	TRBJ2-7	CASSEGRVSYEQYF	TGTGCCAGCAGTGAAGGGAGGGTGAGCTACGAGCAGTACTTC
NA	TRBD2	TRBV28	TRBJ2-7	CASSHLKTAGAYEQYF	TGTGCCAGCAGTCACCTGAAGACAGCGGGAGCCTACGAGCAGTACTTC
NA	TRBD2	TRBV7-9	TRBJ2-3	CASSPGLAGADTQYF	TGTGCCAGCAGCCCCGGACTAGCGGGAGCAGATACGCAGTATTTT
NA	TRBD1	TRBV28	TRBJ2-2	CATQTGGASGELFF	TGTGCCACCCAGACAGGGGGCGCCTCCGGGGAGCTGTTTTTT
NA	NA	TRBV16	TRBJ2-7	CASSALGSEQYF	TGTGCCAGCAGCGCCCTGGGCTCCGAGCAGTACTTC
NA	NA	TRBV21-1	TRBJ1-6	CATRPGIDRETSYNSPLHF	TGTGCCACTCGCCCAGGGATTGACAGGGAGACCTCCTATAATTCACCCCTCCACTTT
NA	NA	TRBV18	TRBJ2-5	CASSPPLPGQETQYF	TGTGCCAGCTCACCACCGCTACCCGGGCAAGAGACCCAGTACTTC
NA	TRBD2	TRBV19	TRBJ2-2	CASTTDRASGNTGELFF	TGTGCCAGTACCACCGACCGGGCTAGCGGTAACACCGGGGAGCTGTTTTTT
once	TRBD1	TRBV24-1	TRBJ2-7	CATGGDRVGEQYF	TGTGCCACCGGCGGGGACAGGGTAGGTGAGCAGTACTTC
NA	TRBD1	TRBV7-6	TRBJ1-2	CASSPSGTAFNYGYTF	TGTGCCAGCAGCCCCTCCGGGACAGCTTTTAACTATGGCTACACCTTC
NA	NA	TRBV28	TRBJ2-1	CASSPRSYNEQFF	TGTGCCAGCAGCCCCCGCTCCTACAATGAGCAGTTCTTC
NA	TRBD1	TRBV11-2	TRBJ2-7	CASSSGMTRDRPYEQYF	TGTGCCAGCAGCTCAGGGATGACCCGGGACAGGCCCTACGAGCAGTACTTC
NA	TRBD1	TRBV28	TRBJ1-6	CASSFTSGQFNSPLHF	TGTGCCAGCAGTTTCACCTCGGGACAGTTTAATTCACCCCTCCACTTT
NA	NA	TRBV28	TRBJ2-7	CASSLVRVGYEQYF	TGTGCCAGCAGTTTAGTCAGGGTTGGTTACGAGCAGTACTTC